This T cell receptor (beta chain) was obtained from a study of T cell responses to AZD1222 COVID-19 vaccine. Study at large: Pooling of second doses given at about 4 or about 12 weeks was done. Overall study results and limits: At baseline, seropositivity was found in only 5 to 7 AZD1222 recipients.

There are 16 residues in the CDR3. The germline V gene encodes CDR1 MGHRA and CDR2 YSYEKL. V was clipped by 0 bases and J by 9 bases, with 15 bases between them. Worth noting for this clone: As yet, its antigen is unknown.

TCRdb's copy holds only in-frame clones and misses some; the assay was immunoSEQ multiplex PCR. The sample lists 90,000 to 150,000 clones, approximately 85% seen once, with 9% to 9.5% in the top ten. V is TRBV4-1 and J is TRBJ1-6; a weak D match, TRBD1 (6 bases). Here the sequenced sample was peripheral blood, taken on day 0 of AZD1222 vaccination. This TCR was sampled from an adult in good health. Here the CDR3 DNA reads TGCGCCAGCAGCCAAGATTTTACAGGGCGGGGTTCACCCCTCCACTTT. This translates into CASSQDFTGRGSPLHF.